Listed here is a single TCR beta chain. As originally analysed: From reference gene primer amplification, estimates of nucleated cell counts were derived. Assay: immunoSEQ multiplex PCR; the TCRdb copy retains only in-frame clones and omits some. The V and J calls and clone size were taken over from that table, and D and trimming were inferred from the DNA. The sample consists of around 250,000 clones, around 86% of them appearing once. The data originate from a study of blood T cell repertoires in COVID-19. For the study at large: Spain, Italy and the United States supplied samples that represented acute and convalescent COVID-19. PBMCs, B-cell-depleted T cells, or T cells provided the cDNA or gDNA that made up the material.

With 8 bases clipped from V and 1 base from J, the junction kept 7 bases outside the gene matches. Germline lookup yields CDR1 LGHDT and CDR2 YNNKEL (reference sequence). The CDR3 extends over 14 amino acids. The Seattle patients, enrolled during active infection, were followed longitudinally. The origin of this receptor is a woman older than 75 with COVID-19, enrolled during active disease. The sequenced material came from peripheral blood. The chain links TRBV3-1 (or the pseudogene TRBV3-2) to TRBJ1-1; TRBD1 aligns across 7 bases. DNA of the CDR3: TGTGCCAGCCGTAGACAGGGTCCGAACACTGAAGCTTTCTTT. Translation gives CASRRQGPNTEAFF.